These 5 T cell receptor beta chains came from one sample sequenced in a study of blood T cell repertoires in COVID-19. Produced via immunoSEQ multiplex PCR; TCRdb's table is partial and in-frame only. The sample has hundreds of thousands of clones; more than 80% are singletons. The source material was peripheral blood. These TCRs come from a woman aged 25 to 39 with active or convalescent COVID-19.

The chain is built from TRBV19 and TRBJ1-1; D gene ambiguous. CDR1 LNHDA and CDR2 SQIVND come from the germline V gene (reference sequence). Trimming pared 4 bases from V and 4 bases from J, leaving 4 bases between. This CDR3 has 11 residues. This CDR3 is CASSRSTEAFF. The CDR3 DNA reads TGTGCCAGTAGTAGGAGCACTGAAGCTTTCTTT.

The rearrangement uses TRBV7-2 and TRBJ2-7; D not resolved. There are 15 residues in the CDR3. Germline loops: CDR1 SGHTA, CDR2 FQGNSA. Trimming took off 5 bases at V and 5 bases at J, with 19 bases between the two ends. The CDR3, as DNA: TGTGCCAGCAGCCACCCCTACCCTTTATCTCACGAGCAGTACTTC. It encodes CASSHPYPLSHEQYF.

The J gene is TRBJ1-1, the V gene TRBV5-1; 7 bases are a match to TRBD1. V trimming: 3 bases; J trimming: 3 bases; junction bases outside the gene matches: 8. The germline CDR1 and CDR2 sequences are SGHRS and YFSETQ. CDR3 length equals 15 residues. The CDR3 nucleotides read TGCGCCAGCAGCTCGACAGGGCCCGACCACACTGAAGCTTTCTTT. It specifies CASSSTGPDHTEAFF.

This sequence joins TRBV29-1 and TRBJ2-7; D is possibly TRBD2 (6 bases). This CDR3 contains 14 residues. V lost 6 bases and J lost 2, with 17 bases in between. The germline gives CDR1 SQVTM, CDR2 ANQGSEA. The DNA for the CDR3 is TGCAGCGTCCTTCCGGGACTCCAAACCTACGAGCAGTACTTC. This gives the protein CSVLPGLQTYEQYF.

The chain employs TRBV5-1 and TRBJ2-7, with D possibly being TRBD2 (7 bases). Germline lookup yields CDR1 SGHRS and CDR2 YFSETQ. The CDR3 has 15 residues. V dropped 4 bases and J dropped 4 bases, with 18 bases sitting between them. CDR3 amino acids: CASSITGGQEYEQYF. The DNA for the CDR3 is TGCGCCAGCAGCATCACCGGGGGGCAGGAGTACGAGCAGTACTTC. The full variable domain, rest sourced from reference TRBV5-1 and TRBJ2-7, is KAGVTQTPRYLIKTRGQQVTLSCSPISGHRSVSWYQQTPGQGLQFLFEYFSETQRNKGNFPGRFSGRQFSNSRSEMNVSTLELGDSALYLCASSITGGQEYEQYFGPGTRLTVT.